The 21 T cell receptor beta chains reported below all come from one sample, sequenced in a study of cytomegalovirus exposure and HLA in healthy donors. The PCR used 60 Vbeta and 13 Jbeta primers. Using immunoSEQ multiplex PCR, the repertoire was profiled, and TCRdb retains in-frame clones only, with some absent. The profile shows 90,000 or so clones, 80% of them singletons. Source material: PBMCs. These TCRs come from a man aged 45-65 years in good health and CMV-seropositive.

This clone was found once. One end of the junction varies from germline; a read error may be responsible. The chain has TRBV4-3 and TRBJ2-6, with TRBD2 as a possible D gene (6 bases). This CDR3 contains 18 residues. Germline V gives CDR1 LGHNA, CDR2 YSLEER. CDR3 in amino acids: CASSQGGAPNSGANGLTF. Here the CDR3 DNA reads TGCGCCAGCAGCCAAGGCGGGGCGCCCAACTCTGGGGCCAACGGCCTGACTTTC.

This rearrangement joins TRBV5-6 to TRBJ1-2; 8 nucleotides match TRBD1. The CDR3 covers 13 residues. The V and J ends lost 1 base and 8 bases, in that order; junction bases with no gene match: 4. Germline V gives CDR1 SGHDT, CDR2 YYEEEE. CDR3 nucleotides: TGTGCCAGCAGCTTGCAGGGGGCGCGAGGCTACACCTTC. Residues: CASSLQGARGYTF. Complete variable domain (other parts from reference TRBV5-6 and TRBJ1-2): DAGVTQSPTHLIKTRGQQVTLRCSPKSGHDTVSWYQQALGQGPQFIFQYYEEEERQRGNFPDRFSGHQFPNYSSELNVNALLLGDSALYLCASSLQGARGYTFGSGTRLTVV.

The V call is TRBV7-8, the J call TRBJ2-1; TRBD2 agrees at 11 bases. Germline V CDR1 and CDR2: SGHVS, FQNEAQ. This CDR3 is 16 amino acids long. J was trimmed by 2 bases and V by 5 bases; bases with no gene match: 5. This chain's CDR3 is CASSGSTSGTYNEQFF. The CDR3 nucleotides are TGTGCCAGCAGCGGCTCGACTAGCGGGACCTACAATGAGCAGTTCTTC.

This chain joins TRBV19 and TRBJ2-1, with 7 nucleotides matching TRBD2. CDR3 size: 15 residues. V dropped 5 bases and J dropped 0; count of bases not matched to a gene: 4. Germline assignment: CDR1 LNHDA and CDR2 SQIVND (reference sequence). CDR3 sequence (DNA): TGTGCCAGTAGTTCCTGGGAGGGCTCCTACAATGAGCAGTTCTTC. As protein: CASSSWEGSYNEQFF. Drawing the rest from reference TRBV19 and TRBJ2-1, the complete variable domain is DGGITQSPKYLFRKEGQNVTLSCEQNLNHDAMYWYRQDPGQGLRLIYYSQIVNDFQKGDIAEGYSVSREKKESFPLTVTSAQKNPTAFYLCASSSWEGSYNEQFFGPGTRLTVL.

This clone was seen once. The chain recombines TRBV5-1 with TRBJ1-1; D is possibly TRBD1 (5 bases). Between the trimmed V and J ends, which lost 0 bases and 1 base, there was a span of 10 bases. The germline gives CDR1 SGHRS, CDR2 YFSETQ. This CDR3 spans 15 amino acids. The CDR3 nucleotides read TGCGCCAGCAGCTTGGCATGGGGCTCGAACACTGAAGCTTTCTTT. Protein: CASSLAWGSNTEAFF.

This chain joins TRBV5-6 and TRBJ1-3; D possibly corresponds to TRBD1 (5 bases). Trimming stripped 4 bases from V and 0 bases from J, with 8 bases between. The germline CDR1 and CDR2 sequences are SGHDT and YYEEEE. The CDR3 runs 14 residues. In nucleotides, the CDR3 is TGTGCCAGCAGCGATACAGGCTCTGGAAACACCATATATTTT. Translating gives CASSDTGSGNTIYF. Looking up the rest from reference TRBV5-6 and TRBJ1-3 gives the full variable domain: DAGVTQSPTHLIKTRGQQVTLRCSPKSGHDTVSWYQQALGQGPQFIFQYYEEEERQRGNFPDRFSGHQFPNYSSELNVNALLLGDSALYLCASSDTGSGNTIYFGEGSWLTVV.

This rearrangement joins TRBV18 to TRBJ2-7; possibly TRBD1 for D (5 bases). Germline CDR1 is KGHSH and CDR2 is LQKENI. Between the trimmed V and J ends, which lost 3 bases and 0 bases, there was a span of 12 bases. The CDR3 runs to 15 residues. Here the CDR3 DNA reads TGTGCCAGCTCACCGGCAGGGTTAGGCTCCTACGAGCAGTACTTC. It codes for CASSPAGLGSYEQYF.

This rearrangement joins TRBV5-1 to TRBJ1-1, with D unresolved. The CDR3 covers 13 residues. Germline CDR1 and CDR2: SGHRS and YFSETQ. Trimming removed 5 bases at V and 1 base at J, with 9 bases between. The DNA for the CDR3 is TGCGCCAGCAGATCCACAGAGAACACTGAAGCTTTCTTT. Amino acids: CASRSTENTEAFF.

The rearrangement uses TRBV10-3 and TRBJ2-5; D is possibly TRBD1 (6 bases). Germline V CDR1 and CDR2: ENHRY, SYGVKD. CDR3 size: 14 residues. The germline V and J ends were trimmed by 6 bases and 5 bases, with 16 bases remaining between them. The CDR3 DNA follows: TGTGCCATCAGAGCGGACAGAAGTGGGGAGACCCAGTACTTC. Translated, it gives CAIRADRSGETQYF.

The J gene is TRBJ2-7, the V gene TRBV6-6; D call uncertain. Trimming cost V 6 bases and J 1 base, with 7 bases left between them. CDR3 length: 12 residues. Per the germline V gene, CDR1 is MNHNY and CDR2 is SVGAGI (reference sequence). The CDR3 DNA follows: TGTGCCAGCAGATCCGTTTCCTACGAGCAGTACTTC. This codes for CASRSVSYEQYF.

This chain connects TRBV5-4 to TRBJ2-5; 11 bases are a match to TRBD2. The J call could be wrong; TRBJ2-7 is a better fit for the DNA end. Germline V CDR1 and CDR2: SGHNT, YYREEE (reference sequence). The CDR3 length is 15 residues. CDR3 sequence: CASSRATSGMNEQYF. CDR3 bases: TGTGCCAGCAGCCGAGCGACTAGCGGGATGAACGAGCAGTACTTC.

A single count supports this clone. The chain links TRBV19 to TRBJ1-4, with TRBD1 matching over 7 bases. The germline V gene encodes CDR1 LNHDA and CDR2 SQIVND (reference sequence). The CDR3 length is 14 residues. The V and J ends lost 5 bases and 7 bases, in that order; junction bases with no gene match: 7. The DNA for the CDR3 is TGTGCCAGTAGTTACAGGGGCGCTAGTGAAAAACTGTTTTTT. Its translation is CASSYRGASEKLFF.

The V and J genes are TRBV6-5 and TRBJ2-7; 13 bases align to TRBD2. CDR3 length: 14 residues. Germline V gene sequence: CDR1 MNHEY, CDR2 SVGAGI. Unmatched junction bases numbered 4, after V lost 5 bases and J lost 6 bases. The CDR3 sequence: CASSPGLAGSEQYF. In nucleotides, the CDR3 is TGTGCCAGCAGTCCGGGACTAGCGGGATCCGAGCAGTACTTC.

The chain has TRBV7-3 and TRBJ2-7; 9 nucleotides match TRBD2. The CDR3 is 13 residues long. Per the germline V gene, CDR1 is SGHTA and CDR2 is FQGTGA. The trim removed 4 bases at V and 6 bases at J, leaving 4 bases unmatched. In DNA, the CDR3 is TGTGCCAGCAGCTCCGGACTAGCGTCCGAGCAGTACTTC. Translating gives CASSSGLASEQYF.

The V gene is TRBV5-6, the J gene TRBJ2-7; 9 nucleotides line up with TRBD1. Germline V gene data show CDR1 as SGHDT and CDR2 as YYEEEE. The CDR3 length is 18 residues. The junction had 16 bases not matched to a gene; V was cut back by 6 bases and J by 0 bases. The CDR3 sequence is CASTSSRTGTGISYEQYF. As DNA, the CDR3 is TGTGCCAGCACCTCGAGTCGCACCGGGACAGGGATCTCCTACGAGCAGTACTTC.

The genes are TRBV4-1 and TRBJ2-1, with unresolved D. The CDR3 is made up of 17 amino acids. Germline V gene lookup returns CDR1 MGHRA and CDR2 YSYEKL. The V end was cut by 1 base, the J end by 2 bases, with 15 bases between. CDR3 amino acids: CASSQGRAVVTYNEQFF. CDR3 DNA: TGCGCCAGCAGCCAAGGCCGCGCTGTGGTTACCTACAATGAGCAGTTCTTC.

The chain couples TRBV7-8 to TRBJ2-1; TRBD2 aligns across 14 bases. Germline V gene lookup returns CDR1 SGHVS and CDR2 FQNEAQ. The CDR3 contains 15 residues. The V segment lost 5 bases and the J segment 6 bases; nucleotides outside the gene matches: 3. CDR3: CASSPGLAGGNEQFF. The CDR3 DNA reads TGTGCCAGCAGCCCAGGACTAGCGGGAGGCAATGAGCAGTTCTTC.

This clone was counted a few times. The rearrangement links TRBV5-1 to TRBJ2-3; perhaps TRBD2 as D (5 bases). The CDR3 is 15 residues long. Deletions cut 1 base from V and 0 bases from J, with 9 bases between. The germline V gene encodes CDR1 SGHRS and CDR2 YFSETQ. CDR3 sequence (DNA): TGCGCCAGCAGCTTGTTGGACTCTAGCACAGATACGCAGTATTTT. Translating gives CASSLLDSSTDTQYF.

The chain combines TRBV5-6 with TRBJ2-5; 9 bases are shared with TRBD2. Losses at the gene ends were 4 bases for V and 3 bases for J; bases not matched to a gene: 10. Germline V gives CDR1 SGHDT, CDR2 YYEEEE. CDR3 length: 16 residues. CDR3 in amino acids: CASSLSLAGYKETQYF. The CDR3 region has the DNA TGTGCCAGCAGCCTTTCGCTAGCGGGGTATAAAGAGACCCAGTACTTC.

The genes are TRBV27 and TRBJ2-7; 7 bases line up with TRBD1. From germline, CDR1 is MNHEY and CDR2 SMNVEV (reference sequence). V trimming: 4 bases; J trimming: 11 bases; junction bases outside the gene matches: 17. CDR3 length: 15 amino acids. In DNA form, the CDR3 reads TGTGCCAGCAGTTACTCCGGGACAGAAGGGGTTTGCAAGTACTTC. Its protein product is CASSYSGTEGVCKYF.

The chain links TRBV6-6 to TRBJ2-2; the D gene is possibly TRBD1 (6 bases). V was clipped by 10 bases and J by 5 bases, with 20 bases between them. Germline lookup yields CDR1 MNHNY and CDR2 SVGAGI (reference sequence). This CDR3 is built from 15 residues. CDR3: CATTWGRRETGELFF. The CDR3, as DNA: TGTGCCACCACCTGGGGGCGCCGTGAAACCGGGGAGCTGTTTTTT.